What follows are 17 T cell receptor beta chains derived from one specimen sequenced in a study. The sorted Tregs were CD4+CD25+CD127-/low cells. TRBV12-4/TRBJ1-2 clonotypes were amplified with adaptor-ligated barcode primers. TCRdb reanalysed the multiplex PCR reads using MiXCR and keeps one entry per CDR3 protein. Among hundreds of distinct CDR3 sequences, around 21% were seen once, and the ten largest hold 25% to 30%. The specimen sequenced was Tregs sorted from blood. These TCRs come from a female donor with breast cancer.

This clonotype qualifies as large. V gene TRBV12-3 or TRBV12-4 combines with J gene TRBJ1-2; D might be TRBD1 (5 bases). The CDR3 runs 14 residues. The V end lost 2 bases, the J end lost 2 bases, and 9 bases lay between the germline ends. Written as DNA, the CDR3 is TGTGCCAGCAGTTTAAGGGGACGGAACTATGGCTACACCTTC. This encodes CASSLRGRNYGYTF.

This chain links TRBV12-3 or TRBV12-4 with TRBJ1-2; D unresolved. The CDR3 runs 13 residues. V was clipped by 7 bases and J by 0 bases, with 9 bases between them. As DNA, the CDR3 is TGTGCCAGCACTATCCGAGCTAACTATGGCTACACCTTC. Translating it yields CASTIRANYGYTF.

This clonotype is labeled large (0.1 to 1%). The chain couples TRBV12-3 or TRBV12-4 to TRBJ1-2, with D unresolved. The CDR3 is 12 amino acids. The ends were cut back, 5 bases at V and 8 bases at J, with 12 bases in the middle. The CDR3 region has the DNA TGTGCCAGCAGTCTCAATATAGGAGGCTACACCTTC. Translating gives CASSLNIGGYTF.

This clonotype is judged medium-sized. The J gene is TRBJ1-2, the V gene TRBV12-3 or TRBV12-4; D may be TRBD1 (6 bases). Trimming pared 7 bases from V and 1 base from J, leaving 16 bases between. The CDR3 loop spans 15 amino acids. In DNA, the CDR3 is TGTGCCAGCACTTCCCGGACAGATAATAACTATGGCTACACCTTC. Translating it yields CASTSRTDNNYGYTF.

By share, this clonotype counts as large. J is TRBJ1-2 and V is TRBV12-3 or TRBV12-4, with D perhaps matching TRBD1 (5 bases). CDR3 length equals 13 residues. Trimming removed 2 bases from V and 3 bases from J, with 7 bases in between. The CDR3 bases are TGTGCCAGCAGTTTAAGGGGACACTATGGCTACACCTTC. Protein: CASSLRGHYGYTF.

CDR3 nucleotide sequence: TGTGCCAGCAGTGTGGCAGGGGCCGGCTACACCTTC. Amino acids: CASSVAGAGYTF. The chain links TRBV12-3 or TRBV12-4 to TRBJ1-2; tentative D call: TRBD1 (6 bases). Between the trimmed V and J ends, which lost 5 bases and 8 bases, there was a span of 12 bases. This CDR3 region has 12 residues.

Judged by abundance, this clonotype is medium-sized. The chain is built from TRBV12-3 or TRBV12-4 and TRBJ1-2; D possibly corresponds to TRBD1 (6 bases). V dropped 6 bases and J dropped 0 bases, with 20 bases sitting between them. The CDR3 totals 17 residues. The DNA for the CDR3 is TGTGCCAGCAGCCCCGGGACACAAATTAGCTCTAACTATGGCTACACCTTC. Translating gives CASSPGTQISSNYGYTF.

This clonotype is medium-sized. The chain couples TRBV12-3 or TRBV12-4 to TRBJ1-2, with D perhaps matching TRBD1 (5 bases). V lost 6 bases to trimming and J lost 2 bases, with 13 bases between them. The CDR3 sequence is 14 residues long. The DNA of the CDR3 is TGTGCCAGCAGCCCAGGGTTAACCAACTATGGCTACACCTTC. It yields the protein CASSPGLTNYGYTF.

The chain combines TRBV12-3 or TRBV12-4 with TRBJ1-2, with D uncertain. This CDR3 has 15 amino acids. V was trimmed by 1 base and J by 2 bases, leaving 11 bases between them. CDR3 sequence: CASSLVEGANYGYTF. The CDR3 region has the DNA TGTGCCAGCAGTTTAGTGGAGGGAGCGAACTATGGCTACACCTTC.

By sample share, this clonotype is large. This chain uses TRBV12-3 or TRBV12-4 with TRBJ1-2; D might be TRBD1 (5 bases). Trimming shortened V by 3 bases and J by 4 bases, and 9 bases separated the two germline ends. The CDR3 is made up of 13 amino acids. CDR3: CASSLDKIYGYTF. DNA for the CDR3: TGTGCCAGCAGTTTGGACAAAATCTATGGCTACACCTTC.

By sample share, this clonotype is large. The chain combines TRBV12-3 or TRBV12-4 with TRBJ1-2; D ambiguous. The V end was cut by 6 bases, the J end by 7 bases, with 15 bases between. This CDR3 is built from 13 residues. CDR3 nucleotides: TGTGCCAGCAGGGCGACGGGGTCAGGTGGCTACACCTTC. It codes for CASRATGSGGYTF.

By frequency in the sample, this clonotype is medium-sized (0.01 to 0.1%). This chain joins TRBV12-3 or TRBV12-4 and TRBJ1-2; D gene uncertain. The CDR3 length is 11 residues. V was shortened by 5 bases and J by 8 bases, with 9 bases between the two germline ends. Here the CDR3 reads CASSLPIGYTF. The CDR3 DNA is TGTGCCAGCAGTCTTCCCATAGGCTACACCTTC.

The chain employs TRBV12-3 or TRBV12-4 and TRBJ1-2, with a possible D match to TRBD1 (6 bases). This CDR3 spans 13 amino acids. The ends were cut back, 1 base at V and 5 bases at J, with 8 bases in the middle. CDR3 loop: CASSLEQGYGYTF. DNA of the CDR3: TGTGCCAGCAGTTTAGAACAGGGATATGGCTACACCTTC.

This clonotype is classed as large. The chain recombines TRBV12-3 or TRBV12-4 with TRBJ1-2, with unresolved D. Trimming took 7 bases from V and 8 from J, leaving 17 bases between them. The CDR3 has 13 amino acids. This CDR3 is CASTSTGEGGYTF. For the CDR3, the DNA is TGTGCCAGCACCTCCACCGGGGAAGGCGGCTACACCTTC.

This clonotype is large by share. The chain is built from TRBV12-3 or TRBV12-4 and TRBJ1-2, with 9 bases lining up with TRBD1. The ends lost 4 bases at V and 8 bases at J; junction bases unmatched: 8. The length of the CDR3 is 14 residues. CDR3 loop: CASSSRWTGEGYTF. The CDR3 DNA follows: TGTGCCAGCAGTTCCCGATGGACAGGGGAAGGCTACACCTTC.

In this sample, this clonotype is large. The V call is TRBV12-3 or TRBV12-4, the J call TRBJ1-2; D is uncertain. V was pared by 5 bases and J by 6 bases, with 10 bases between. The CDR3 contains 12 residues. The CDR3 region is CASSPGLDGYTF. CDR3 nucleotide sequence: TGTGCCAGCAGTCCAGGTCTGGATGGCTACACCTTC.

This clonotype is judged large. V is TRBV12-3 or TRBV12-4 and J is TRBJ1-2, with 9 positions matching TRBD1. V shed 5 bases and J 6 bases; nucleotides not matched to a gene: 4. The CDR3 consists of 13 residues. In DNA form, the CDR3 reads TGTGCCAGCAGTCCCCGGACAGGGGATGGCTACACCTTC. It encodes CASSPRTGDGYTF.